This T cell receptor (beta chain) was identified during a study of cytomegalovirus exposure and HLA in healthy donors. CDR1 and CDR2 (germline): SGHDT, YYEEEE. V lost 4 bases, J lost 5 bases, and 7 bases stayed unmatched. The CDR3 loop spans 15 amino acids. The PCR had 60 Vbeta and 13 Jbeta primers. Repertoires were generated with immunoSEQ multiplex PCR, while TCRdb's copy carries only in-frame clones and drops some. Here the sample spans about 160,000 clones, about 76% being singletons. The sequence derives from a human donor in good health. The V and J genes are TRBV5-6 and TRBJ1-4; TRBD1 matches at 8 bases. The sample taken for sequencing was PBMCs. CDR3 residues: CASSARQGINEKLFF. CDR3 in DNA: TGTGCCAGCAGCGCCCGACAGGGGATAAATGAAAAACTGTTTTTT.